One and the same sample provided the 3 T cell receptor beta chains below, sequenced in a study of CD4 and CD8 cells across lung adenocarcinoma regions. MiXCR, applied by TCRdb to the PCR reads, yields one record per CDR3 protein. The data contain under 20,000 distinct CDR3 sequences, 46% of them seen just once; the ten biggest clones take up roughly a fifth. The sequenced material came from CD4+ T cells from the margin of a lung tumor. Source of these receptors: a male donor with lung adenocarcinoma. The CD4 and CD8 labels of this study may be unreliable.

Details on this clonotype: The junction differs from germline at one of its ends, possibly a read error. The chain has TRBV6-5 and TRBJ2-4; weak D call: TRBD2 (7 bases). This CDR3 contains 14 residues. Looked up from germline, CDR1 is MNHEY and CDR2 is SVGAGI. The CDR3 nucleotides are TGTGCGGGCAGTTGGAGGGGGGGTCGGGACATCCAGTACTTC. This gives the protein CAGSWRGGRDIQYF.

With regard to this clonotype: A junction boundary mismatches the germline segment, possibly from a read error. This rearrangement joins TRBV3-1 to TRBJ2-5; perhaps TRBD2 as D (6 bases). In germline, CDR1 is LGHDT, CDR2 YNNKEL (reference sequence). The CDR3 consists of 16 residues. CDR3 loop: CASRATGGSEGETQYF. CDR3 sequence (DNA): TGTGCCAGCAGGGCCACTGGGGGGAGTGAGGGAGAGACCCAGTATTTC.

This clonotype was recorded many times. The genes are TRBV4-1 and TRBJ2-3; no clear D. The CDR3 consists of 14 residues. V was trimmed by 3 bases and J by 2 bases, leaving 9 bases between them. The V gene's germline CDR1 is MGHRA and CDR2 YSYEKL. The CDR3 reads CASSQGRLTDTQYF. The CDR3 region has the DNA TGCGCCAGCAGCCAGGGCAGACTCACAGATACGCAGTATTTT.